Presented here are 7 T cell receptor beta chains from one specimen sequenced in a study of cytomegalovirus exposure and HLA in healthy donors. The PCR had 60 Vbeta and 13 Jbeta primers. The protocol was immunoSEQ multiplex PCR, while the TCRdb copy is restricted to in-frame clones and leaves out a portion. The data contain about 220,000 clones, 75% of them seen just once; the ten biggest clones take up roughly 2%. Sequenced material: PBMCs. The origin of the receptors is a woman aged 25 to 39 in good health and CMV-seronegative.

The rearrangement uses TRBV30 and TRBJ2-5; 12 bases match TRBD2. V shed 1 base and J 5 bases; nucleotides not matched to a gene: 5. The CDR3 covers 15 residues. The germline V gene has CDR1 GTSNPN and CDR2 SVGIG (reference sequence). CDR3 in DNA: TGTGCCTGGAGTGCCCTAGCGGGGGGGCGGGAGACCCAGTACTTC. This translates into CAWSALAGGRETQYF.

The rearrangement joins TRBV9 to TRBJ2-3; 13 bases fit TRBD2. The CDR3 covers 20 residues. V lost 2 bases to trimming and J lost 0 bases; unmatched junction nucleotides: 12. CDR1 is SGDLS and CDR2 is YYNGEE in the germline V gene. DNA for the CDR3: TGTGCCAGCAGCGTCCGCCCCGGGACTAGCGGGACCTCTAGCACAGATACGCAGTATTTT. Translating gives CASSVRPGTSGTSSTDTQYF.

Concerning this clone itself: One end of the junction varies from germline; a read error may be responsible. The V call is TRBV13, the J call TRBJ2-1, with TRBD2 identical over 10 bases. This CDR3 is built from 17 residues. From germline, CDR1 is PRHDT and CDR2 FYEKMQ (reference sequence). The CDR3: CVSSRPTSGESYNEQFF. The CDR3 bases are TGTGTCAGCAGCCGCCCCACTAGCGGGGAATCCTACAATGAGCAGTTCTTC. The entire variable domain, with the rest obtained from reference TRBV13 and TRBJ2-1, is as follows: AAGVIQSPRHLIKEKRETATLKCYPIPRHDTVYWYQQGPGQDPQFLISFYEKMQSDKGSIPDRFSAQQFSDYHSELNMSSLELGDSALYFCVSSRPTSGESYNEQFFGPGTRLTVL.

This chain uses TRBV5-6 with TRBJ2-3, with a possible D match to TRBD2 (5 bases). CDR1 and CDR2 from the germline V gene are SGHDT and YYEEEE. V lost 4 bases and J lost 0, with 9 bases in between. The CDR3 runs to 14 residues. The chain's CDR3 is CASSIRTSTDTQYF. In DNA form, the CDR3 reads TGTGCCAGCAGCATCCGGACTAGCACAGATACGCAGTATTTT.

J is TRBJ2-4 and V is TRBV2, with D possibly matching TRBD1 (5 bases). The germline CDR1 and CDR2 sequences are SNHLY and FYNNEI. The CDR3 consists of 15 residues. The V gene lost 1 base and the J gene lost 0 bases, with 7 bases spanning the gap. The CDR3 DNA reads TGTGCCAGCAGTGAAGGACAGCTAGCCAAAAACATTCAGTACTTC. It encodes CASSEGQLAKNIQYF.

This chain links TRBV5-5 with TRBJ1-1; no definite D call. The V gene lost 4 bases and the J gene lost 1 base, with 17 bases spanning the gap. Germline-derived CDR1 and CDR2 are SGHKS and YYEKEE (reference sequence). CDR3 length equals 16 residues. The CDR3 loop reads CASSLPQEGRNTEAFF. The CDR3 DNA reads TGTGCCAGCAGCCTCCCCCAAGAGGGAAGGAACACTGAAGCTTTCTTT.

CDR3 region: CASSRDSGGYTF. In DNA form, the CDR3 reads TGTGCCAGCAGCCGTGACTCTGGTGGCTACACCTTC. V and J are TRBV13 and TRBJ1-2; D not certain. The CDR3 loop spans 12 amino acids. V lost 5 bases, J lost 7 bases, and 11 bases lay in between. Germline V gene lookup returns CDR1 PRHDT and CDR2 FYEKMQ (reference sequence).